The clone carrying this T cell receptor beta chain was detected many times. Antigen: not known. The entry originates in a study of tumor-infiltrating lymphocytes in primary liver carcinoma. About the study: Surgical resection was used to treat these primary liver carcinoma patients. Donors had hepatocellular carcinoma or combined HCC and intrahepatic cholangiocarcinoma.

Germline DNA was also extracted, and blood RNA derived from unsorted whole blood. Patients carried chronic HBV infection without prior treatment. Trimming took 1 base from V and 9 from J, leaving 13 bases between them. Germline V gives CDR1 MGHRA, CDR2 YSYEKL. This CDR3 comprises 14 residues. Study-level results: Blood trailed tumors significantly in top-250-clone fraction (p = 0.039).

A constant-region primer served to make TCR beta cDNA from about 500 ng total RNA. Three-round nested multiplex PCR performed with slightly modified ARM-PCR produced the TCR beta libraries. With TRBV1-TRBV30 forward primers and a C-beta reverse primer, the first two PCR rounds were run for roughly 10 cycles each. TCRdb processed the multiplex PCR reads anew with MiXCR; each CDR3 protein has one entry. Of nearly 200,000 distinct CDR3 sequences in the sample, about two thirds were seen once. This clonotype originated in a woman aged 55 to 70 with primary liver carcinoma and hepatitis B virus infection. Sequenced material: peripheral blood. This chain uses TRBV4-1 with TRBJ1-5; D remains unclear. Here the CDR3 reads CASSQVVNSGPQHF. The CDR3 DNA reads TGCGCCAGCAGCCAAGTCGTTAACAGCGGGCCCCAGCATTTT.